The rows below give T cell receptor beta chains drawn from one sample of a study of OX40 agonist ivuxolimab in advanced cancers. Profiled with immunoSEQ multiplex PCR; TCRdb holds only in-frame clones, not every one. Of 60,000 to 70,000 clones in the sample, 87% were seen once. The material was CD4+ or CD8+ T cells sorted from blood, obtained in a trial of the OX40 agonist ivuxolimab. Source of these receptors: an adult with an advanced solid tumor such as melanoma, head and neck, liver or kidney cancer. Both conserved end residues are part of each CDR3. Clone size is shown for a subset of rows, as once, few, many or a class of expanded clone.

>TRBJ2-1|-|TRBV21-1
CASSTKFNRGAYNEQFF
>TRBJ1-1|-|TRBV6-6
CASSYYLTDVKAFF
>TRBJ1-2|-|TRBV7-2
CASSREGDLAGYTF
>TRBJ2-1|-|TRBV7-2
CASSLSGGRYNEQFF
>TRBJ1-2|-|TRBV4-3
CASSQGGFYGYTF
>TRBJ1-1|-|TRBV9
CASSRGGTGVIAEAFF
>TRBJ1-2|-|TRBV4-3
CASSQDLTGGGGYTF
>TRBJ2-3|-|TRBV7-9
CASSLAHRTDTQYF
>TRBJ1-2|-|TRBV5-4
CASSLGRGSYTF
>TRBJ2-4|-|TRBV11-2
CASSLDREVGIQYF
>TRBJ1-5|once|TRBV6-5
CASSSDRGSNQPQHF
>TRBJ2-7|once|TRBV7-2
CASSLALIGGAYEQYF
>-|-|TRBV27
CASSLSGPPNSYEQYF
>TRBJ1-2|once|TRBV29-1
CSVGLLVTLGGYTF
>TRBJ2-7|-|TRBV5-1
CASRRAPGNSYEQYF
>TRBJ2-3|-|TRBV11-1
CASTARPRGLTDTQYF
>TRBJ1-4|-|TRBV13
CASSKRQGANEKLFF
>TRBJ1-2|-|TRBV7-2
CASSLVGQGDGYTF
>TRBJ2-5|-|TRBV19
CASRGETQYF
>TRBJ2-3|-|TRBV5-4
CAGSVGTAGIATDTQYF
>TRBJ2-3|-|TRBV6-5
CASSYEASTDTQYF
>TRBJ2-6|-|TRBV4-1
CASSQEWGPGANVLTF
>TRBJ2-7|-|TRBV6-1
CASTRRQGAYEQYF
>TRBJ2-7|few|TRBV28
CASSEDRGIGYEQYF
>TRBJ1-2|-|TRBV6-1
CASSDWGTGEKGYGYTF
>TRBJ1-3|-|TRBV29-1
CSVESSSGNTIYF
>TRBJ1-1|-|TRBV7-3
CASSLIGAGTAKNTEAFF
>TRBJ1-2|-|TRBV30
CAWSETRGYTF
>TRBJ2-1|-|TRBV19
CASSPSGTFSYNEQFF
>TRBJ1-1|-|TRBV5-4
CASSKQGSRTEAFF
>TRBJ1-5|-|TRBV28
CASGAQPQHF
>TRBJ1-6|-|TRBV14
CASYNSPLHF
>TRBJ1-2|-|TRBV19
CASTTTGGGYGYTF
>TRBJ1-2|-|TRBV7-2
CASSLVAGPYGYTF
>TRBJ2-7|-|TRBV7-2
CASSFLGGSSYEQYF
>TRBJ2-3|once|TRBV18
CASSPLLAGSRTDTQYF
>TRBJ1-2|-|TRBV18
CASSGGSYGYTF
>TRBJ1-6|-|TRBV7-2
CASSLAGPYNSPLHF
>TRBJ1-2|-|TRBV7-2
CASSLQQGSNYGYTF
>TRBJ1-3|-|TRBV19
CASTYPGPGAGNTIYF
>TRBJ2-6|-|TRBV28
CASSPPPPGANVLTF
>TRBJ1-5|-|TRBV11-2
CASSLGRQGLNQPQHF
>TRBJ1-2|-|TRBV10-2
CASKDRWGGYGYTF
>TRBJ1-3|-|TRBV9
CASSVYHRADTIYF
>TRBJ1-4|-|TRBV5-1
CASSLTGEGEKLFF
>TRBJ2-1|-|TRBV19
CASSIVAGLRDEQFF